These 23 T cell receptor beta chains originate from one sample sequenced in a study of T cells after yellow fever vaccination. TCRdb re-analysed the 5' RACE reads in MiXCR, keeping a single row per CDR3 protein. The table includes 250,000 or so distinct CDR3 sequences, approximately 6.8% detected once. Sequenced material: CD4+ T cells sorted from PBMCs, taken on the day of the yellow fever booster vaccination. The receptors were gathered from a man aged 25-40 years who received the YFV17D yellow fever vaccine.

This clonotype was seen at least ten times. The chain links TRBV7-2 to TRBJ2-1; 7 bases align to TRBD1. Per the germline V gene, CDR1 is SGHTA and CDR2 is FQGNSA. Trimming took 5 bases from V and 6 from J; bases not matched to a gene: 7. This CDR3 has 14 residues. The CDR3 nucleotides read TGTGCCAGCAGCCCCCGACAGGGATTCAATGAGCAGTTCTTC. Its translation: CASSPRQGFNEQFF.

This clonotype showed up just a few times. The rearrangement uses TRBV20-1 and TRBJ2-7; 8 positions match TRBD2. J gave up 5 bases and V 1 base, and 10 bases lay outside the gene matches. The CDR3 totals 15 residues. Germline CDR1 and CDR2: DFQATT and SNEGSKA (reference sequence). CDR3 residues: CSARAPGTSPHEQYF. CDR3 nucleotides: TGCAGTGCTAGAGCCCCAGGGACTAGTCCCCACGAGCAGTACTTC.

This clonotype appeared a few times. The CDR3 DNA reads TGTGCCAGCAGCTTTCCCCCAGGGTGGTCAACTAATGAAAAACTGTTTTTT. Translating it yields CASSFPPGWSTNEKLFF. The chain combines TRBV5-8 with TRBJ1-4, with D possibly matching TRBD1 (5 bases). Trimming left V 2 bases short and J 0 bases short, with 14 bases between. Germline values: CDR1 SGHTS, CDR2 YDEGEE. The CDR3 is 17 residues long.

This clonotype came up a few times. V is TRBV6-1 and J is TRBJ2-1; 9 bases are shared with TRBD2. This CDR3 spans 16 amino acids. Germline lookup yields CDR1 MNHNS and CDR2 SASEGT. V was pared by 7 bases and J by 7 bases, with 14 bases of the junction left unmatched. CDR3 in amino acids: CASTDWAGGPSNEQFF. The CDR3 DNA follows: TGTGCCAGCACCGACTGGGCGGGAGGGCCTAGTAATGAGCAGTTCTTC.

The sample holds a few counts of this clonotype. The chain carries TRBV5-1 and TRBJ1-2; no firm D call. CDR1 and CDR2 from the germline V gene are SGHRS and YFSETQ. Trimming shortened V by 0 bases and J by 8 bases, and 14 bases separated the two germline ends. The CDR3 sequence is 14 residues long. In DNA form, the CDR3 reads TGCGCCAGCAGCTTGGATCAGGTCCTCAGGGGCTACACCTTC. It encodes CASSLDQVLRGYTF.

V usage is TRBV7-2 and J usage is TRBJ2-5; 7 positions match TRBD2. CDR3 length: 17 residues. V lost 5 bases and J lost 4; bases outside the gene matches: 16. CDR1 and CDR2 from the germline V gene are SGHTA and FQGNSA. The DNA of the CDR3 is TGTGCCAGCAGCCGCTCGGGGGGTGCCCAGGCGATAGAGACCCAGTACTTC. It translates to CASSRSGGAQAIETQYF.

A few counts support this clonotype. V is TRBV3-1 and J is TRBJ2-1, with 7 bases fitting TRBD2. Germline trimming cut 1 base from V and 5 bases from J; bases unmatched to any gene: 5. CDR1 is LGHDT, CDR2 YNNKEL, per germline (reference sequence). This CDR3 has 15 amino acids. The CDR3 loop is CASSQVGTTNNEQFF. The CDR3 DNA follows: TGTGCCAGCAGCCAAGTCGGGACTACAAACAATGAGCAGTTCTTC.

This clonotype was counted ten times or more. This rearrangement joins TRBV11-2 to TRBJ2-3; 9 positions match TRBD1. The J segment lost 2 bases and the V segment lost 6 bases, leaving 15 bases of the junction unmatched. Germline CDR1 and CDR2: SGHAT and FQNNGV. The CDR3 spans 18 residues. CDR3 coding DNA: TGTGCCAGCAGAAGCCCTTCCGGTAGGGACAGGGTCACAGATACGCAGTATTTT. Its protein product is CASRSPSGRDRVTDTQYF.

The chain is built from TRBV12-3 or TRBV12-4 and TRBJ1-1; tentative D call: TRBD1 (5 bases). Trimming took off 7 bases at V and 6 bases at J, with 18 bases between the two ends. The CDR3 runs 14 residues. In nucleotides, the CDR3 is TGTGCCAGCACTTTGGTGGGACGGGCCGCTGAAGCTTTCTTT. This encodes CASTLVGRAAEAFF.

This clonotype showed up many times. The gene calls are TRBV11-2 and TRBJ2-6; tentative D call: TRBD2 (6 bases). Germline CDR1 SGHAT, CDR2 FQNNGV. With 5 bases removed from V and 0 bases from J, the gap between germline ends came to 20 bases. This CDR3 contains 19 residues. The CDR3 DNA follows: TGTGCCAGCAGCGCCAGGAGGGCTACTACCGCCTCTGGGGCCAACGTCCTGACTTTC. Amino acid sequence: CASSARRATTASGANVLTF.

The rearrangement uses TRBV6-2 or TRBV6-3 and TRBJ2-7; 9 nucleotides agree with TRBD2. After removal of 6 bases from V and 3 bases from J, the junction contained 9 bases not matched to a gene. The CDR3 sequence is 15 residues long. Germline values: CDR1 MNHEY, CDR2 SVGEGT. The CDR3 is CASSGLAGALYEQYF. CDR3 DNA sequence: TGTGCCAGCAGCGGCTTAGCGGGGGCACTCTACGAGCAGTACTTC.

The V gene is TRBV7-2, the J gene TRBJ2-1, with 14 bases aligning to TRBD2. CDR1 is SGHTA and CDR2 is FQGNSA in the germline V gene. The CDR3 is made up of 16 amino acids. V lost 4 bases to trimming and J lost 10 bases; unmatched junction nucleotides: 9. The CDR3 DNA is TGTGCCAGCAGCTCAAGACTAGCGGGAGGGGCGCGAGAGCAGTTCTTC. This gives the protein CASSSRLAGGAREQFF. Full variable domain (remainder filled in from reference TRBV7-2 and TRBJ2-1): GAGVSQSPSNKVTEKGKDVELRCDPISGHTALYWYRQSLGQGLEFLIYFQGNSAPDKSGLPSDRFSAERTGGSVSTLTIQRTQQEDSAVYLCASSSRLAGGAREQFFGPGTRLTVL.

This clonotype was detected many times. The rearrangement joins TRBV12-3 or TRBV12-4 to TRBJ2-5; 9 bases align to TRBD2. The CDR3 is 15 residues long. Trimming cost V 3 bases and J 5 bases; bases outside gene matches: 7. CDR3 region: CASSFAGGPGETQYF. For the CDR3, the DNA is TGTGCCAGCAGTTTCGCGGGAGGGCCGGGGGAGACCCAGTACTTC.

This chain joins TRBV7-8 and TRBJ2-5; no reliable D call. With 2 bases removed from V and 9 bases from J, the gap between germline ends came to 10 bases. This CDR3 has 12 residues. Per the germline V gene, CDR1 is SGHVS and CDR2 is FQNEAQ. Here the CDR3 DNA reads TGTGCCAGCAGCTTATCACGGGCGGCCCAGTACTTC. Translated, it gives CASSLSRAAQYF.

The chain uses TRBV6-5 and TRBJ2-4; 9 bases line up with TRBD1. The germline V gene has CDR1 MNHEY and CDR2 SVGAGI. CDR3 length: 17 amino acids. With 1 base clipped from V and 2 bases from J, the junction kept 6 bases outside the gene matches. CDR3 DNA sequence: TGTGCCAGCAGTTACTATTCGGGACAGGGCTCCAAAAACATTCAGTACTTC. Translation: CASSYYSGQGSKNIQYF.

CDR3 nucleotides: TGTGCCAGCAGCTTAGAGCGGGGGGAAGAAGCTTTCTTT. It yields the protein CASSLERGEEAFF. The chain recombines TRBV7-2 with TRBJ1-1; maybe TRBD1 (5 bases). There are 13 residues in the CDR3. CDR1 SGHTA and CDR2 FQGNSA come from the germline V gene. V was shortened by 1 base and J by 8 bases, with 11 bases between the two germline ends.

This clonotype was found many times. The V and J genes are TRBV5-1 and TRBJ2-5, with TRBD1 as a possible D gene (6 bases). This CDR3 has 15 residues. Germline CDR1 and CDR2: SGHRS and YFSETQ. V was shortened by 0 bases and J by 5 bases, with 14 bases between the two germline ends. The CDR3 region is CASSLAGTRSETQYF. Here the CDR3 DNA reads TGCGCCAGCAGCTTGGCCGGGACACGTTCGGAGACCCAGTACTTC.

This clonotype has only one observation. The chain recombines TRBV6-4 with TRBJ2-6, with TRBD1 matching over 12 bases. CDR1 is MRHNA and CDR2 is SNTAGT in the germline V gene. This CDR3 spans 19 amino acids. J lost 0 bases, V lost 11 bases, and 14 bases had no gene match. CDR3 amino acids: CALCLAGTGGSSGANVLTF. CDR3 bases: TGTGCCCTCTGTTTAGCCGGGACAGGGGGCAGCTCTGGGGCCAACGTCCTGACTTTC.

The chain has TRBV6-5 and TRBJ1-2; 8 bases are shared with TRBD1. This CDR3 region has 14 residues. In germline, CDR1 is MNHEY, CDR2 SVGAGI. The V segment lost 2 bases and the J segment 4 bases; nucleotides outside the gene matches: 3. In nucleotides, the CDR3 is TGTGCCAGCAGTTACACGGACAGGGCCTATGGCTACACCTTC. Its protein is CASSYTDRAYGYTF.

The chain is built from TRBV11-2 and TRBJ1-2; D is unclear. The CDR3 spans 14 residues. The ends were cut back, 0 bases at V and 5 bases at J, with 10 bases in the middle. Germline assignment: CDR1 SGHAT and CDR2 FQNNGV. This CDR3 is CASSLDKGFYGYTF. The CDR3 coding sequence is TGTGCCAGCAGCTTAGATAAGGGATTTTATGGCTACACCTTC.

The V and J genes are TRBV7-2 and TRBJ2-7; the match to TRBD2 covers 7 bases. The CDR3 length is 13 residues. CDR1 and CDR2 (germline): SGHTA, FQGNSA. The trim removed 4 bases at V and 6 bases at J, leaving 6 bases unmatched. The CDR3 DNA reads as TGTGCCAGCAGCTCCACTAGCGTCGGCGAGCAGTACTTC. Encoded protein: CASSSTSVGEQYF.

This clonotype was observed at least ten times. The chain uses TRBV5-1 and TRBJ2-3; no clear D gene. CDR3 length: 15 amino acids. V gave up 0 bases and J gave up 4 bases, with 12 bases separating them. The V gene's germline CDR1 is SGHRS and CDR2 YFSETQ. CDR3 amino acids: CASSLARIGSDTQYF. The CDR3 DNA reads TGCGCCAGCAGCTTGGCCCGGATCGGGTCAGATACGCAGTATTTT.

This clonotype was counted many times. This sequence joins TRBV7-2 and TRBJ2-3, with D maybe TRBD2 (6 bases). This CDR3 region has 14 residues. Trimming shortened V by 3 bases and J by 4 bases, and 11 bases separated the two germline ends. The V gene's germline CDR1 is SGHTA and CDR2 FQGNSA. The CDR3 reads CASSLTRGADTQYF. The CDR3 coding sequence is TGTGCCAGCAGCTTGACGCGGGGAGCAGATACGCAGTATTTT.